The present TCR beta chain was sequenced within a study of metastatic and nonmetastatic thyroid tumors (dated by TCRdb to about 2020). Regarding the research as a whole: Repertoires from peripheral blood and from tumor or nodule tissue samples of malignant and benign thyroid patients were compared. Results the study describes overall, beyond this receptor: In both blood and tumor samples, malignant tumors were reported to have significantly higher TCR beta diversity than benign nodules.

Receptors were amplified or captured by PCR. Sequencing was performed on an Illumina HiSeq 4000. High-throughput sequencing was used to profile the CDR3 region of the TCR beta-chain in every patient. Concerning the study's data processing: CDR3 differences across clinicopathological groups were used to build a classifier for discriminating distant-metastatic papillary thyroid cancer patients. The Shannon index was used to measure repertoire diversity, and the Morisita-Horn index was used to measure how similar tumor and blood repertoires were. TCRdb itself trimmed the public reads at Q25 with fastp, ran MiXCR and retained productive beta chains. TCRdb's processing, not the study's, gives the V and J calls here. The sample has 35,000 to 40,000 clones on record, about a sixth of them singletons. Clones ranked in the top ten supply approximately 10% of the sample. None of the patients had been given any treatment before thyroid surgery. Patient clinical samples collected from the early 2010s to the late 2010s were retrospectively analysed using T-cell receptor beta sequencing.

In its sample, this clone was seen many times. Its specific antigen is unknown. Base quality data are lacking; no much larger clone is found one base away. The CDR3 contains 15 residues, cysteine and phenylalanine counted. The sequence is cut down to CDR3 DNA, 45 bases in frame from base 1. The germline ends are 13 bases apart after V is trimmed by 0 bases and J by 7 bases. Taken from the germline V gene (reference sequence), the CDR1 and CDR2 loops are SGHKS and YYEKEE. This TCR derives from a female donor with papillary thyroid cancer or a benign thyroid nodule (not recorded which). Some clones in this sample may be carry-over from other donors' samples. The rearranged segments are TRBV5-5 and TRBJ1-4; TRBD1 could be the D gene, as 5 bases match. Sequencing input: tumor tissue. The DNA sequence follows: TGTGCCAGCAGCTTGGACCCGGGCGGGGGTGAAAAACTGTTTTTT. Its protein product is CASSLDPGGGEKLFF.